A selection of T cell receptor beta chains follows, all from one sample in a study of blood T cell repertoires in COVID-19. The data were produced by immunoSEQ multiplex PCR, yet TCRdb's version contains in-frame clones alone and is incomplete. The sample has hundreds of thousands of clones, 90% seen once. Sequencing was done on a sample of PBMCs or T cells enriched from blood (not recorded which). Receptor source: a woman under 30 with acute COVID-19. Both conserved end residues are part of each CDR3. The D gene is left open where the match is weak. Clone size, where shown, is once, few, many, or a class for clones that have expanded.

clone size: NA; V gene: TRBV5-6; J gene: TRBJ1-1; D gene: TRBD1; CDR3 DNA: TGTGCCAGCAGCCTGCTGACAGGGATGAACACTGAAGCTTTCTTT; CDR3 protein: CASSLLTGMNTEAFF
clone size: NA; V gene: TRBV3-1/TRBV3-2; J gene: TRBJ2-1; D gene: TRBD2; CDR3 DNA: TGTGCCAGCAGCCGACTAGCGGGTACGAACAATGAGCAGTTCTTC; CDR3 protein: CASSRLAGTNNEQFF
clone size: NA; V gene: TRBV3-1/TRBV3-2; J gene: TRBJ2-3; D gene: TRBD2; CDR3 DNA: TGTGCCAGCAGGGGCAGGGAGGGTACGCAGTATTTT; CDR3 protein: CASRGREGTQYF
clone size: NA; V gene: TRBV7-9; J gene: TRBJ1-1; D gene: TRBD1; CDR3 DNA: TGTGCCAGCAGCGCACAGGGGGTCCCTGAAGCTTTCTTT; CDR3 protein: CASSAQGVPEAFF
clone size: NA; V gene: TRBV7-9; J gene: TRBJ2-5; D gene: NA; CDR3 DNA: TGTGCCAGCAGCTTAGTAGTCCCACAAGAGACCCAGTACTTC; CDR3 protein: CASSLVVPQETQYF
clone size: NA; V gene: TRBV29-1; J gene: TRBJ2-7; D gene: TRBD1; CDR3 DNA: TGCAGCGTCACTGGTGACAGGGATCCTCTCTACGAGCAGTACTTC; CDR3 protein: CSVTGDRDPLYEQYF
clone size: NA; V gene: TRBV6-5; J gene: TRBJ2-1; D gene: NA; CDR3 DNA: TGTGCCACTTCCGGGGGGGGGACAGGGCACAATGAGCAGTTCTTC; CDR3 protein: CATSGGGTGHNEQFF
clone size: NA; V gene: TRBV28; J gene: TRBJ2-7; D gene: TRBD2; CDR3 DNA: TGTGCCAGCGGGACTAGAGTCTACGAGCAGTACTTC; CDR3 protein: CASGTRVYEQYF
clone size: many; V gene: TRBV11-3; J gene: TRBJ2-1; D gene: TRBD2; CDR3 DNA: TGTGCCAGCAGCTCCGGACTAGCCTACAATGAGCAGTTCTTC; CDR3 protein: CASSSGLAYNEQFF
clone size: NA; V gene: TRBV7-8; J gene: TRBJ2-4; D gene: NA; CDR3 DNA: TGTGCCAGCAGCTCCCCGGGACTGCCGAGATCTCTAGCCAAAAACATTCAGTACTTC; CDR3 protein: CASSSPGLPRSLAKNIQYF
clone size: NA; V gene: TRBV10-3; J gene: TRBJ1-5; D gene: NA; CDR3 DNA: TGTGCCATCAGTGTGACAGATAGCAATCAGCCCCAGCATTTT; CDR3 protein: CAISVTDSNQPQHF
clone size: NA; V gene: TRBV5-1; J gene: TRBJ1-2; D gene: NA; CDR3 DNA: TGCGCCAGCAGCTCTGGACAGCCTCCGGACTATGGCTACACCTTC; CDR3 protein: CASSSGQPPDYGYTF
clone size: few; V gene: TRBV3-1/TRBV3-2; J gene: TRBJ1-2; D gene: TRBD1; CDR3 DNA: TGTGCCAGCAGCCACTTTACCGGGACAGGGGGAATCTATGGCTACACCTTC; CDR3 protein: CASSHFTGTGGIYGYTF
clone size: once; V gene: TRBV29-1; J gene: TRBJ1-2; D gene: TRBD1; CDR3 DNA: TGCAGCGTTGTCCCCGGGACAGGGGGTTCTAACTATGGCTACACCTTC; CDR3 protein: CSVVPGTGGSNYGYTF
clone size: NA; V gene: TRBV3-1/TRBV3-2; J gene: TRBJ1-6; D gene: NA; CDR3 DNA: TGTGCCAGCAGCCACCTAGGGGCGAATTCACCCCTCCACTTT; CDR3 protein: CASSHLGANSPLHF
clone size: few; V gene: TRBV5-1; J gene: TRBJ1-4; D gene: TRBD1; CDR3 DNA: TGCGCCAGCACCCCAGGGGGCGGTGAAAAACTGTTTTTT; CDR3 protein: CASTPGGGEKLFF
clone size: NA; V gene: TRBV5-1; J gene: TRBJ2-7; D gene: NA; CDR3 DNA: TGCGCCAGCAGCTTGGCATCGGGAACGTCCTACGAGCAGTACTTC; CDR3 protein: CASSLASGTSYEQYF
clone size: NA; V gene: TRBV10-1; J gene: TRBJ1-5; D gene: TRBD1; CDR3 DNA: TGCGCCAGCAGCCGGGACAGGGGCAATCAGCCCCAGCATTTT; CDR3 protein: CASSRDRGNQPQHF
clone size: NA; V gene: TRBV4-1; J gene: TRBJ2-2; D gene: NA; CDR3 DNA: TGCGCCAGCAGCCAAGACTGGGCCTCTACCGCCCCCGGGGAGCTGTTTTTT; CDR3 protein: CASSQDWASTAPGELFF
clone size: NA; V gene: TRBV14; J gene: TRBJ1-2; D gene: NA; CDR3 DNA: TGTGCCAGCAGCCCTTCGACAGACTATGGCTACACCTTC; CDR3 protein: CASSPSTDYGYTF
clone size: NA; V gene: TRBV18; J gene: TRBJ1-1; D gene: NA; CDR3 DNA: TGTGCCAGCTCAAGACAGACTGAAGCTTTCTTT; CDR3 protein: CASSRQTEAFF
clone size: NA; V gene: TRBV30; J gene: TRBJ2-1; D gene: TRBD1; CDR3 DNA: TGTGCCTGGAGTGGGGACAGGGGAGCGGATGAGCAGTTCTTC; CDR3 protein: CAWSGDRGADEQFF
clone size: NA; V gene: TRBV6-5; J gene: TRBJ1-4; D gene: TRBD1; CDR3 DNA: TGTGCCAGCAGAGGAGGGACAGTGAGGGGAAAACTGTTTTTT; CDR3 protein: CASRGGTVRGKLFF
clone size: NA; V gene: TRBV7-2; J gene: TRBJ2-3; D gene: TRBD2; CDR3 DNA: TGTGCCAGCAGCGGGGAACGGGAGGGCCCCGCAGATACGCAGTATTTT; CDR3 protein: CASSGEREGPADTQYF
clone size: once; V gene: TRBV25-1; J gene: TRBJ1-2; D gene: TRBD1; CDR3 DNA: TGTGCCAGCACCCCAGCGGCGGGACAGACTAACTATGGCTACACCTTC; CDR3 protein: CASTPAAGQTNYGYTF
clone size: NA; V gene: TRBV7-9; J gene: TRBJ1-2; D gene: NA; CDR3 DNA: TGTGCCAGCAGCCCGCAGGCAGGGGCAGGCTATGGCTACACCTTC; CDR3 protein: CASSPQAGAGYGYTF
clone size: NA; V gene: TRBV28; J gene: TRBJ1-4; D gene: TRBD1; CDR3 DNA: TGTGCCAGCAGCGAGACAGGGCCGGATGAAAAACTGTTTTTT; CDR3 protein: CASSETGPDEKLFF
clone size: NA; V gene: TRBV12-3/TRBV12-4; J gene: TRBJ1-6; D gene: NA; CDR3 DNA: TGTGCCAGCAGGAAGGGGGGGAATTCACCCCTCCACTTT; CDR3 protein: CASRKGGNSPLHF
clone size: NA; V gene: TRBV3-1/TRBV3-2; J gene: TRBJ2-2; D gene: NA; CDR3 DNA: TGTGCCAGCAGAACACTAGGATTCACCGGGGAGCTGTTTTTT; CDR3 protein: CASRTLGFTGELFF
clone size: NA; V gene: TRBV7-3; J gene: TRBJ2-5; D gene: TRBD1; CDR3 DNA: TGTGCCAGCAGCCCGCAGGGGGCGGAGACCCAGTACTTC; CDR3 protein: CASSPQGAETQYF
clone size: NA; V gene: TRBV24-1; J gene: TRBJ2-1; D gene: NA; CDR3 DNA: TGTGCCACCAGTGACCAAGACATGATTAACTTCGATGAGCAGTTCTTC; CDR3 protein: CATSDQDMINFDEQFF
clone size: once; V gene: TRBV7-3; J gene: TRBJ2-1; D gene: NA; CDR3 DNA: TGTGCCAGCAGCTTATACCCATCGAGCTCCTACAATGAGCAGTTCTTC; CDR3 protein: CASSLYPSSSYNEQFF
clone size: NA; V gene: TRBV5-1; J gene: TRBJ2-7; D gene: TRBD1; CDR3 DNA: TGCGCCAGCAGCCAAGTTCCTGGGACAGGGGTCTACGAGCAGTACTTC; CDR3 protein: CASSQVPGTGVYEQYF
clone size: NA; V gene: TRBV4-1; J gene: TRBJ2-7; D gene: TRBD2; CDR3 DNA: TGCGCCAGCAGCCAGACTAGCGAATCCTACGAGCAGTACTTC; CDR3 protein: CASSQTSESYEQYF
clone size: NA; V gene: TRBV10-2; J gene: TRBJ2-1; D gene: NA; CDR3 DNA: TGCGCCAGCACCGAGAGGGTTAGCTCCTACAATGAGCAGTTCTTC; CDR3 protein: CASTERVSSYNEQFF
clone size: NA; V gene: TRBV9; J gene: TRBJ2-3; D gene: TRBD2; CDR3 DNA: TGTGCCAGCAGCAACCGGATAGGGGTGAGCGGGAGGGCGAGGGATACGCAGTATTTT; CDR3 protein: CASSNRIGVSGRARDTQYF
clone size: NA; V gene: TRBV5-1; J gene: TRBJ1-2; D gene: TRBD1; CDR3 DNA: TGCGCCAGCAGCTTGGCGGCAGGGGGGACCTATGGCTACACCTTC; CDR3 protein: CASSLAAGGTYGYTF
clone size: NA; V gene: TRBV5-1; J gene: TRBJ2-1; D gene: NA; CDR3 DNA: TGCGCCAGCAGCCCAGACTCCCCCAATCAGCAGTTCTTC; CDR3 protein: CASSPDSPNQQFF
clone size: NA; V gene: TRBV19; J gene: TRBJ1-5; D gene: TRBD1; CDR3 DNA: TGTGCCAGTAGTTTGATATCGGGAGACAGGGGATATCAGCCCCAGCATTTT; CDR3 protein: CASSLISGDRGYQPQHF
clone size: NA; V gene: TRBV27; J gene: TRBJ2-7; D gene: TRBD2; CDR3 DNA: TGTGCCAGCAGTTCGCAAAGGACTAGCGGAGGGGGAGAGCAGTACTTC; CDR3 protein: CASSSQRTSGGGEQYF
clone size: NA; V gene: TRBV3-1/TRBV3-2; J gene: TRBJ1-2; D gene: NA; CDR3 DNA: TGTGCCAGCAGCCCCCTTTTTTTGGGGCAAGCTAACTATGGCTACACCTTC; CDR3 protein: CASSPLFLGQANYGYTF
clone size: NA; V gene: TRBV29-1; J gene: TRBJ2-1; D gene: TRBD2; CDR3 DNA: TGCAGCGTTGGGACTAGCGCGAGCTCCTACAATGAGCAGTTCTTC; CDR3 protein: CSVGTSASSYNEQFF